This TCR beta chain derives from a study of CD8 T cells in ankylosing spondylitis. This clonotype was recorded at least ten times. Its antigen is not known. Study observations and caveats: A TCR beta motif of roughly 8 highly homologous variants appeared characteristic of ankylosing spondylitis blood.

By quantitative 5'-RACE with molecular barcodes, the TCR beta libraries were made. TCRdb passed the 5' RACE reads through MiXCR, listing each CDR3 protein once. The repertoire includes around 130,000 distinct CDR3 sequences, approximately 9.7% of them detected once, and 2.5% to 4% sits in the top ten. The CDR3 contains 14 residues. Germline V gene data show CDR1 as MGHRA and CDR2 as YSYEKL. V lost 1 base and J lost 1, with 7 bases in between. The rearrangement joins TRBV4-1 to TRBJ1-1; D unclear. This receptor was identified in a male donor with ankylosing spondylitis or in good health (not recorded which). Sequenced input: blood, either unsorted or a sorted T cell fraction (not recorded which). Here the CDR3 reads CASSQGRRNTEAFF. The CDR3 coding sequence is TGCGCCAGCAGCCAAGGAAGGCGGAACACTGAAGCTTTCTTT.